This TCR beta chain was found in a study of T cell changes during pregnancy in multiple sclerosis. This table comes from immunoSEQ multiplex PCR, and its TCRdb copy is limited to in-frame clones, with some not included. The table lists over 70,000 clones, 80% to 95% of them singletons, with 2.8% in the top ten. The receptor was isolated from a female donor in good health, enrolled as a control in a pregnancy study. Sequenced here: peripheral blood, sampled in the third trimester of pregnancy.

The CDR3 coding sequence is TGTGCCAGCAGCTTGGGAGGGGGTAACCTTTACGAGCAGTACTTC. Its protein product is CASSLGGGNLYEQYF. The chain employs TRBV5-8 and TRBJ2-7; tentative D call: TRBD1 (6 bases). The germline gives CDR1 SGHTS, CDR2 YDEGEE. Trimming left V 0 bases short and J 4 bases short, with 14 bases between. CDR3 length: 15 residues.